Sequencing of this TCR beta chain was carried out in a study of technical replicates of blood from a few donors. Repertoires were generated with immunoSEQ multiplex PCR, while TCRdb's copy carries only in-frame clones and drops some. The sample includes about 89,000 clones, around 95% of them seen just once. The CDR3 is 15 amino acids. Germline CDR1 is MDHEN and CDR2 is SYDVKM. The V end was cut by 2 bases, the J end by 1 base, with 12 bases between. The sample taken for sequencing was T cells isolated from PBMCs. The receptor was derived from a human donor in good health. This chain joins TRBV28 and TRBJ2-7; D is ambiguous. The CDR3 sequence is CASSLRLTESYEQYF. The CDR3 DNA reads TGTGCCAGCAGTTTAAGACTGACGGAATCCTACGAGCAGTACTTC. Drawing the rest from reference TRBV28 and TRBJ2-7, the complete variable domain is DVKVTQSSRYLVKRTGEKVFLECVQDMDHENMFWYRQDPGLGLRLIYFSYDVKMKEKGDIPEGYSVSREKKERFSLILESASTNQTSMYLCASSLRLTESYEQYFGPGTRLTVT.